This T cell receptor beta chain was profiled in a study of blood T cell repertoires in COVID-19. Overall study: T cells, B-cell-depleted T cells, or PBMCs provided the cDNA or gDNA that served as material.

Using immunoSEQ multiplex PCR, the repertoire was profiled, and TCRdb retains in-frame clones only, with some absent. Of 290,000 or so clones listed, roughly 85% were seen once; the top ten hold roughly 4.6%. V lost 4 bases and J lost 1; bases outside the gene matches: 13. Germline V lookup: CDR1 SGHRS, CDR2 YFSETQ. This CDR3 spans 18 amino acids. The source is a man between 45 and 60 years old with active or convalescent COVID-19. The sequenced sample consisted of peripheral blood. This chain links TRBV5-1 with TRBJ2-5; 10 bases are a match to TRBD2. The CDR3 reads CASSIGTLAGALQETQYF. The CDR3 DNA reads as TGCGCCAGCAGCATTGGGACCCTAGCGGGAGCCCTCCAAGAGACCCAGTACTTC.